What follows describes a single T cell receptor beta chain. In the original analysis: Amplification of reference gene primers was used by the study to estimate nucleated cell counts. Assay used: immunoSEQ multiplex PCR; TCRdb lists only in-frame clones, some missing. V and J calls and clone size come straight from that table; D and trimming were deduced from the DNA. Of 160,000 or so clones in the sample, 86% were seen once. The data stem from a study of blood T cell repertoires in COVID-19. Across the study: PBMCs, B-cell-depleted T cells, or T cells were the source of the cDNA or gDNA that made up the material.

Germline lookup yields CDR1 SGHTA and CDR2 FQGNSA. The J segment lost 8 bases and the V segment lost 0 bases, leaving 3 bases of the junction unmatched. CDR3 size: 14 residues. Material for sequencing was peripheral blood. The J gene is TRBJ2-1, the V gene TRBV7-2; 8 bases are shared with TRBD1. The receptor's source is a woman between 65 and 79 years old with acute or convalescent COVID-19. The CDR3 is CASSLADRVDEQFF. The CDR3 DNA follows: TGTGCCAGCAGCTTAGCGGACAGGGTCGATGAGCAGTTCTTC.